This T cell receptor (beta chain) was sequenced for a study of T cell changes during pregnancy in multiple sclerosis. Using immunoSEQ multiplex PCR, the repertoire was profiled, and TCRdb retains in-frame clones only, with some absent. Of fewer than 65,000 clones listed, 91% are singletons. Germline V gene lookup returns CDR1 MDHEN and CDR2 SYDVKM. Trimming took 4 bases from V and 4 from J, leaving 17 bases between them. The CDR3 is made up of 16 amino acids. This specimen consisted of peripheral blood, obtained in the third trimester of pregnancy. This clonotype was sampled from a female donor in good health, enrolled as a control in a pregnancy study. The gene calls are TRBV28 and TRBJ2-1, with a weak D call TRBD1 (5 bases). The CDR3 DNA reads TGTGCCAGCAGTTCCAGGACATTAAACTATTACAATGAGCAGTTCTTC. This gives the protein CASSSRTLNYYNEQFF.